The sequence of this TCR beta chain was determined in a study of shared clonotypes between healthy human individuals. Across the study: CD4 naive and memory got three plates each, CD8 naive two, CD8 memory one. Study observations and caveats: Shared clonotypes across all four donors exceeded non-shared ones in generation probability. Shared clonotypes: 4.5% to 6.5% naive CD4, under 4% naive CD8, 2% to 2.5% memory CD4, 0.4% to 0.45% memory CD8.

This CDR3 comprises 16 residues. Trimming stripped 7 bases from V and 4 bases from J, with 20 bases between. CDR1 MDHEN and CDR2 SYDVKM come from the germline V gene. This table comes from immunoSEQ multiplex PCR, and its TCRdb copy is limited to in-frame clones, with some not included. The sample shows roughly 2.4 million clones, 90% to 96% of them seen only once. Comment on this clone: Its antigen is as yet unknown.

The chain carries TRBV28 and TRBJ2-1; possibly TRBD1 or TRBD2 for D (5 bases each). The receptor was derived from a man aged 18 to 29 in good health. The sample consisted of naive CD4+ T cells sorted from blood. Specified subset: CD45RA+ positively selected. Here the CDR3 reads CASNQPGPSQYNEQFF. The CDR3 DNA reads TGTGCCAGCAACCAACCGGGACCGAGCCAGTACAATGAGCAGTTCTTC. Combining the CDR3 with reference TRBV28 and TRBJ2-1 gives the whole variable domain DVKVTQSSRYLVKRTGEKVFLECVQDMDHENMFWYRQDPGLGLRLIYFSYDVKMKEKGDIPEGYSVSREKKERFSLILESASTNQTSMYLCASNQPGPSQYNEQFFGPGTRLTVL.